The TCR beta chain under discussion was sequenced for a study of CXCR3-negative and CXCR3-positive naive CD8 T cells. In regard to this clonotype: Its target is unknown.

Study-level points and caveats: The study found more hydrophobic TRB CDR3s in CXCR3-positive naive cells than in CXCR3-negative naive cells. Similar TRBV-TRBJ usage was seen in naive cells (both CXCR3-negative and CXCR3-positive), but memory cells differed.

CD45RO-CCR7+CD27+CD95- defined naive CD8+ T cells. Germline CDR1 and CDR2: SQVTM and ANQGSEA. The CDR3 totals 12 residues. The TRB cDNA libraries were prepared by 5' RACE with UMI labels. TCRdb reprocessed the 5' RACE reads, with one entry per CDR3 protein and no DNA. The table for this sample gives around 130,000 distinct CDR3 sequences. This chain links TRBV29-1 with TRBJ1-1; TCRdb picks TRBD1, but there is no DNA to check that call. This clonotype was sampled from a human donor in good health. Some clones in this sample may be carry-over from other donors' samples. Sequencing was carried out using naive CXCR3+ CD8+ T cells from blood. The sample's subset: CD45RO-CCR7+CD27+CD95- naive CD8+ T cells expressing CXCR3 (TNR3+). The CDR3 here is CSVPGMNTEAFF.